This entry is about one T cell receptor (beta chain). Its antigen is unknown. CDR3 size: 14 residues. CDR1 and CDR2 from the germline V gene are SNHLY and FYNNEI. The V gene lost 3 bases and the J gene lost 9 bases, with 17 bases spanning the gap. Primers: 60 Vbeta forward and 13 Jbeta reverse. Sequenced by immunoSEQ multiplex PCR; TCRdb stores in-frame clones only, minus some. The data contain 82,000 or so clones, around 10% of them singletons. This specimen belongs to a study of cytomegalovirus exposure and HLA in healthy donors. The wider study: Around 77 million unique TCRs from HLA-typed donors made up an early data release. There were fewer than 500 genotyped donors. Of these, 81% fell in the genetic ancestry cluster associated with self-reported Caucasian donors. Study-wide results and limits: Most TCRs appeared rarely, but some public TCRs recurred in many donors.

Input material: PBMCs. This chain joins TRBV2 and TRBJ2-5; maybe TRBD2 (7 bases). This TCR derives from a man aged 60 to 69 in good health and CMV-seropositive. In DNA, the CDR3 is TGTGCCAGCAGTGAGGGTACGGGGGGCCGGCCCCAGTACTTC. This gives the protein CASSEGTGGRPQYF.